This T cell receptor (beta chain) was identified in a study of CD8+CD57+ T cells in acquired aplastic anemia. Study in general: Sorted CD4+ plus CD8+ cells gave DNA averaging roughly 3.2 ug. Broader study findings: Patients and controls had in common 25 to 35 CD8+ CDR3 sequences.

Using genomic DNA as the template, TCR beta VDJ and CDR3 profiling was carried out. TCRdb reprocessed the reads via MiXCR and lists one record per CDR3 protein. The sample includes 310,000 or so distinct CDR3 sequences, 56% of them seen just once. This clonotype was counted between two and nine times. Its specificity is unknown. The V end lost 2 bases, the J end lost 7 bases, and 9 bases lay between the germline ends. The V gene's germline CDR1 is SGHTA and CDR2 FQGNSA. The CDR3 length is 13 residues. Sequenced patients had shown CD8+CD57+ cell expansion by flow cytometry. Sequenced sample: sorted CD4+, CD8+, or CD8+CD57+ T cells (not recorded which) from PBMCs. The V call is TRBV7-2, the J call TRBJ1-3; D unclear. The TCR sequence derives from a human donor with aplastic anemia. CDR3 loop: CASSLTPGNTIYF. The CDR3 region has the DNA TGTGCCAGCAGCTTAACCCCAGGCAACACCATATATTTT.